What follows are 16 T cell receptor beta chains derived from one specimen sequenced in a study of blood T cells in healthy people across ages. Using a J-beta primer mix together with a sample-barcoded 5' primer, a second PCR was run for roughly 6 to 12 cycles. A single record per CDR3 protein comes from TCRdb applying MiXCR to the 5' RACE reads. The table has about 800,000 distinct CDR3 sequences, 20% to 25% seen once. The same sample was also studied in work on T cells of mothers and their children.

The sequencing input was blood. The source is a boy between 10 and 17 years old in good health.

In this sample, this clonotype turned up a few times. The CDR3 protein is CASSYQDRDYEQYF. Written as DNA, the CDR3 is TGTGCCAGCAGCTACCAGGACAGGGACTACGAGCAGTACTTC. The chain couples TRBV7-2 to TRBJ2-5, with 8 bases lining up with TRBD1. TRBJ2-7 matches the DNA end more closely, so the J call is doubtful. The CDR3 totals 14 residues. The germline CDR1 and CDR2 sequences are SGHTA and FQGNSA.

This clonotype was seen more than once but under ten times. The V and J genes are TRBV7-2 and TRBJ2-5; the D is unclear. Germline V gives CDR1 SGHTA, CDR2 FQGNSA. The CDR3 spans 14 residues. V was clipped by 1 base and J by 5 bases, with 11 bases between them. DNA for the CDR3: TGTGCCAGCAGCTTAGAAGGCCCCCGGGAGACCCAGTACTTC. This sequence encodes CASSLEGPRETQYF.

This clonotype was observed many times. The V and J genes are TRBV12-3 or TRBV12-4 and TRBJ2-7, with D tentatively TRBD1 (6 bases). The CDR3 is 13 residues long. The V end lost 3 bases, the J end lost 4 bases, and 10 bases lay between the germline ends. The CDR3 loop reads CASSFRTAYEQYF. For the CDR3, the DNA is TGTGCCAGCAGTTTTAGGACAGCATACGAGCAGTACTTC.

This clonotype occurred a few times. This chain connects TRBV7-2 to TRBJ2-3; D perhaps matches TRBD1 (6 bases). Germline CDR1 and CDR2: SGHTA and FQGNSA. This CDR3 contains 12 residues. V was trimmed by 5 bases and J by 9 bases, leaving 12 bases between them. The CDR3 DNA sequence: TGTGCCAGCAGCCCACAGGGTACCACGCAGTATTTT. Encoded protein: CASSPQGTTQYF.

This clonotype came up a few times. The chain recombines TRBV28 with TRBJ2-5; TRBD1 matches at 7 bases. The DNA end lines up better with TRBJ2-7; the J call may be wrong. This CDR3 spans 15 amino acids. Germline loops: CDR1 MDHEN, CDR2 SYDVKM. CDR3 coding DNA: TGTGCCAGCAGTCCAGGGGGATCGGGCTCCTACGAGCAGTACTTC. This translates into CASSPGGSGSYEQYF.

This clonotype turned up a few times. CDR3 protein: CASSPRPPASTDTQYF. The CDR3 DNA reads TGCGCCAGCAGCCCGCGTCCCCCAGCGAGCACAGATACGCAGTATTTT. This sequence joins TRBV4-1 and TRBJ2-3; D not certain. The V and J ends lost 4 bases and 0 bases respectively, with 14 bases between them. This CDR3 region has 16 residues. CDR1 and CDR2 from the germline V gene are MGHRA and YSYEKL.

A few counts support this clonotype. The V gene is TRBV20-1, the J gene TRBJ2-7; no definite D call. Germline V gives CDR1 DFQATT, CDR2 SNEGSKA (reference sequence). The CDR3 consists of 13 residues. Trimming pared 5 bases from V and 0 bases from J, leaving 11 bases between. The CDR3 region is CSAPKGFSYEQYF. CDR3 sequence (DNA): TGCAGTGCTCCGAAGGGATTCTCCTACGAGCAGTACTTC.

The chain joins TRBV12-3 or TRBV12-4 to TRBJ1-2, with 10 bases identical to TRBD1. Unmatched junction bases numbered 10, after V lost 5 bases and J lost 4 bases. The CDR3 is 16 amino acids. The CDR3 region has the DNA TGTGCCAGCAGTCCGGGACAGGGGTTGGTAACCTATGGCTACACCTTC. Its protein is CASSPGQGLVTYGYTF.

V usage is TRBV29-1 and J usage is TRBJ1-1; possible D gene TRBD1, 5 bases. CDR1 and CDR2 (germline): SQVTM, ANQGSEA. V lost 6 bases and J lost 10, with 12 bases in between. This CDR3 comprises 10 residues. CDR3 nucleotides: TGCAGCGTAGATAACGGGGGAGCTTTCTTT. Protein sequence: CSVDNGGAFF.

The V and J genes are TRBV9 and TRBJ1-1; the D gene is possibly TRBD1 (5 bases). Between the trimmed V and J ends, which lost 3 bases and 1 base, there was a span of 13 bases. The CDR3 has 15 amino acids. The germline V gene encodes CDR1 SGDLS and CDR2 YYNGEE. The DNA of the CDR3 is TGTGCCAGCAGCGCTGGGGGACTCGCGAACACTGAAGCTTTCTTT. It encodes CASSAGGLANTEAFF.

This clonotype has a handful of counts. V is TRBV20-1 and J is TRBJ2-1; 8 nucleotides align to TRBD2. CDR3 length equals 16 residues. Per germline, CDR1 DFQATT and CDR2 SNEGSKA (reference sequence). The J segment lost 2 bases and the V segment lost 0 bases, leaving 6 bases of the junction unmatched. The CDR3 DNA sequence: TGCAGTGCTAGAGATAACGGGGGGGCCACCTACAATGAGCAGTTCTTC. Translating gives CSARDNGGATYNEQFF.

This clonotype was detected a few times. The chain's CDR3 is CSVEDPGQGTEQYF. The DNA of the CDR3 is TGCAGCGTTGAAGACCCGGGACAGGGAACCGAGCAGTACTTC. The chain joins TRBV29-1 to TRBJ2-1, with 9 bases identical to TRBD1. The J call is uncertain, as TRBJ2-7 better fits the DNA end. This CDR3 comprises 14 residues. Germline V gives CDR1 SQVTM, CDR2 ANQGSEA.

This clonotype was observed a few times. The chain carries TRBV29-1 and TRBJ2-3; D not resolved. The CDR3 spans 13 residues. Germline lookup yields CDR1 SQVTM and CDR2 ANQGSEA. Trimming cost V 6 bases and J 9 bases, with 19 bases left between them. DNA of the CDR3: TGCAGCGTAGCCGACTGGGATTCAATCACGCAGTATTTT. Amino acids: CSVADWDSITQYF.

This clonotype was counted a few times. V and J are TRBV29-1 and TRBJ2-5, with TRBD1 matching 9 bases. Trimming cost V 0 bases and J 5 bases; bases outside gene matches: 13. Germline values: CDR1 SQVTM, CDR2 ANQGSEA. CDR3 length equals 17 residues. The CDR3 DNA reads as TGCAGCGTTGAAGATCTCCGGACAGGGGACGTAGAGGAGACCCAGTACTTC. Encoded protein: CSVEDLRTGDVEETQYF.

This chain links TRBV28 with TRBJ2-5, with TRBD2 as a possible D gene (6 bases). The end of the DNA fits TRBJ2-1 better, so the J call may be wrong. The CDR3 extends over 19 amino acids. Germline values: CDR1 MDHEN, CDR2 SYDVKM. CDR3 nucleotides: TGTGCCAGCAGTTTTCCCCGGGGCGGGGCAAACCTATTCTACAATGAGCAGTTCTTC. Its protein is CASSFPRGGANLFYNEQFF.

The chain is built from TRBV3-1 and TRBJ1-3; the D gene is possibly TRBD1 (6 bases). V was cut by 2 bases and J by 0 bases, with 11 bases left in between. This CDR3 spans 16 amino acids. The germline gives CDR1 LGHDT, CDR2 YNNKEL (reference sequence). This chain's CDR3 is CASSQTGQNSGNTIYF. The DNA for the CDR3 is TGTGCCAGCAGCCAAACGGGACAAAACTCTGGAAACACCATATATTTT.